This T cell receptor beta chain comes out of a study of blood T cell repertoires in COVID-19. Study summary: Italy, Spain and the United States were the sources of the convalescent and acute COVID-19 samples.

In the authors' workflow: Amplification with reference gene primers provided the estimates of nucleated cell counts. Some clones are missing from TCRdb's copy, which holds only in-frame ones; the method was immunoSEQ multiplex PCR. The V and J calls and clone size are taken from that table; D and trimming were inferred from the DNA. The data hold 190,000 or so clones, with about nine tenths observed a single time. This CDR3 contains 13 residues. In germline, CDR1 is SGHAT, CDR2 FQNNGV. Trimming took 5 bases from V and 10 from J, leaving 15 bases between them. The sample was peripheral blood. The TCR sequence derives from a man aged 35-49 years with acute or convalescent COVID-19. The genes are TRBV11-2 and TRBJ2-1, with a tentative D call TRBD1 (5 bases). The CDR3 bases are TGTGCCAGCAGCCCCTCAGGTTCAGGGGAGCAGTTCTTC. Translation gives CASSPSGSGEQFF.